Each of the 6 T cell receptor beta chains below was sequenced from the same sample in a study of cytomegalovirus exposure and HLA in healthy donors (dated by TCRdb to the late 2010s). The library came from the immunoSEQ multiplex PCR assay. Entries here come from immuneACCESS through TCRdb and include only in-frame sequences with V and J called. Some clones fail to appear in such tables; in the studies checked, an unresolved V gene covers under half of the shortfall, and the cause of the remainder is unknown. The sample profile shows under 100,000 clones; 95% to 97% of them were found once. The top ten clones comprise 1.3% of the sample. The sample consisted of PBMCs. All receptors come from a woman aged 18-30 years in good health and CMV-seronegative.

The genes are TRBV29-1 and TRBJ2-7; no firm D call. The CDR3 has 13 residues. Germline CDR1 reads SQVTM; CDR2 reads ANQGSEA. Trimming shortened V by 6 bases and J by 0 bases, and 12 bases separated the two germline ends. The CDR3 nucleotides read TGCAGCGTCCTGAATCCCAGCTCCTACGAGCAGTACTTC. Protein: CSVLNPSSYEQYF.

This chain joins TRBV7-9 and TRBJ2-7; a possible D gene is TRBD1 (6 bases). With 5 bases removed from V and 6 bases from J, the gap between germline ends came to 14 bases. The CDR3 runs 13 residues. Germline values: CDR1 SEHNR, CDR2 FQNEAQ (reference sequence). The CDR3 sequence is CASSATGALEQYF. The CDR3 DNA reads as TGTGCCAGCAGCGCGACAGGTGCACTCGAGCAGTACTTC.

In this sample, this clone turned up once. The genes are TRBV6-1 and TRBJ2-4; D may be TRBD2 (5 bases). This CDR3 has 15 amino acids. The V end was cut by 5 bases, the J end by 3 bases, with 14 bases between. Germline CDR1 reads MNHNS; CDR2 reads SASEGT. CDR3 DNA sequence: TGTGCCAGCAGTAACCCGCCCAGCGGCAAAAACATTCAGTACTTC. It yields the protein CASSNPPSGKNIQYF.

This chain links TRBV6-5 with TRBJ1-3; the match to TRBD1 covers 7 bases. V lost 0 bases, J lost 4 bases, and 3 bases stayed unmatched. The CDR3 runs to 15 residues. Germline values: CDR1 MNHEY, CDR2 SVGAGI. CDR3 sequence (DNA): TGTGCCAGCAGTTACTCGACAGGGTACGGAAACACCATATATTTT. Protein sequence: CASSYSTGYGNTIYF.

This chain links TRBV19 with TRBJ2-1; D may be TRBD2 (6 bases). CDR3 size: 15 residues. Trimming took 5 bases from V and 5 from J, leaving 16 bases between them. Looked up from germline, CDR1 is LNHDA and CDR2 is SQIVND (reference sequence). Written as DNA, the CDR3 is TGTGCCAGTAGTCTGACTGGGGGGAGGCACAATGAGCAGTTCTTC. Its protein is CASSLTGGRHNEQFF.

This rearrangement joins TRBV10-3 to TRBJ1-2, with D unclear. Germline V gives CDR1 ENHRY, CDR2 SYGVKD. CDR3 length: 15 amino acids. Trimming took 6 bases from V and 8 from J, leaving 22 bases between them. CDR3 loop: CAISPEHRTANGYTF. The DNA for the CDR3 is TGTGCCATCAGCCCCGAGCACCGGACTGCAAACGGCTACACCTTC.